This T cell receptor beta chain was recovered during a study of cytotoxic CD8 clonotypes in ibrutinib-treated CLL. Study in general: Some 24 partial and 2 complete responses; at median approximately 70 months, roughly 15 remitted, roughly 12 progressed.

For TCR beta libraries, around 2 micrograms of genomic DNA were obtained from cryopreserved PBMCs. Clones were sequenced by immunoSEQ multiplex PCR, and TCRdb holds only the in-frame ones, with some missing. The sample lists around 70,000 clones, around nine tenths occurring once. The germline CDR1 and CDR2 sequences are LGHNA and YSLEER. V lost 1 base, J lost 1 base, and 13 bases lay in between. This CDR3 contains 16 residues. The specimen was PBMCs, collected after 12 months of ibrutinib treatment. The receptor comes from a human donor with chronic lymphocytic leukemia. The V gene is TRBV4-3, the J gene TRBJ1-1; TRBD1 might be the D (6 bases). In DNA, the CDR3 is TGCGCCAGCAGCCAAGCTCCGGGACACACGAACACTGAAGCTTTCTTT. Translation: CASSQAPGHTNTEAFF.